A single sample gave rise to the 24 T cell receptor beta chains below, sequenced in a study of T cells in localized non-small cell lung cancer. TCRdb's table, derived via immunoSEQ multiplex PCR, lists solely in-frame clones and lacks some. The repertoire holds tens of thousands of clones, about 88% seen once, with 1.3% in the top ten. The sample consisted of peripheral blood, taken before any cancer treatment. All receptors come from a female donor older than 55 with stage I lung adenocarcinoma.

This clone occurred a few times. The rearrangement links TRBV19 to TRBJ2-7, with TRBD1 matching over 8 bases. J lost 3 bases, V lost 0 bases, and 7 bases had no gene match. Looked up from germline, CDR1 is LNHDA and CDR2 is SQIVND (reference sequence). The CDR3 has 16 residues. The CDR3 DNA reads TGTGCCAGTAGTATAGAATACGGGACAGGCGTCTACGAGCAGTACTTC. It is translated as CASSIEYGTGVYEQYF.

The J gene is TRBJ2-3, the V gene TRBV28; 7 bases are a match to TRBD2. This CDR3 region has 13 residues. Looked up from germline, CDR1 is MDHEN and CDR2 is SYDVKM. The V gene end was trimmed by 4 bases and the J gene end by 9 bases; junction bases not matched to a gene: 7. Written as DNA, the CDR3 is TGTGCCAGCAGTTCGTCCCCCGGGGGGACGCAGTATTTT. It specifies CASSSSPGGTQYF. Drawing the rest from reference TRBV28 and TRBJ2-3, the complete variable domain is DVKVTQSSRYLVKRTGEKVFLECVQDMDHENMFWYRQDPGLGLRLIYFSYDVKMKEKGDIPEGYSVSREKKERFSLILESASTNQTSMYLCASSSSPGGTQYFGPGTRLTVL.

This clone appeared a few times. The rearrangement links TRBV7-9 to TRBJ1-1; D not certain. Trimming shortened V by 1 base and J by 3 bases, and 9 bases separated the two germline ends. CDR1 SEHNR and CDR2 FQNEAQ come from the germline V gene (reference sequence). This CDR3 contains 14 residues. The CDR3 is CASSLEAGYTEAFF. The DNA for the CDR3 is TGTGCCAGCAGCTTAGAGGCAGGTTACACTGAAGCTTTCTTT.

The chain couples TRBV4-2 to TRBJ2-7, with TRBD2 matching over 10 bases. V was pared by 2 bases and J by 4 bases, with 5 bases of the junction left unmatched. Per the germline V gene, CDR1 is LGHNA and CDR2 is YNFKEQ. The CDR3 totals 15 residues. Here the CDR3 DNA reads TGTGCCAGCAGCCAACTAGCGGGGGCCCTTTACGAGCAGTACTTC. It specifies CASSQLAGALYEQYF.

The gene calls are TRBV29-1 and TRBJ1-2; 8 nucleotides line up with TRBD1. CDR1 is SQVTM and CDR2 is ANQGSEA in the germline V gene. J lost 5 bases, V lost 4 bases, and 12 bases had no gene match. The CDR3 is 15 amino acids. DNA of the CDR3: TGCAGCGTTGGGTTAACTGGACAGGGAGTATATGGCTACACCTTC. Its translation: CSVGLTGQGVYGYTF.

In DNA form, the CDR3 reads TGTGCCAGCAGCACACCGGGACAGGGGCTGACCTACGAGCAGTACTTC. Encoded protein: CASSTPGQGLTYEQYF. The chain combines TRBV11-1 with TRBJ2-7; 10 bases map to TRBD1. Germline loops: CDR1 SGHAT, CDR2 FQDESV (reference sequence). The CDR3 covers 16 residues. V shed 5 bases, J shed 2 bases, and the junction held 9 bases outside the gene matches.

The genes are TRBV19 and TRBJ1-4; a possible D gene is TRBD1 (6 bases). Germline V gene sequence: CDR1 LNHDA, CDR2 SQIVND (reference sequence). This CDR3 has 15 amino acids. V lost 4 bases to trimming and J lost 8 bases, with 17 bases between them. Here the CDR3 reads CASSKNRVWQEKLFF. DNA of the CDR3: TGTGCCAGTAGTAAGAACAGGGTGTGGCAAGAAAAACTGTTTTTT.

The rearrangement joins TRBV7-2 to TRBJ1-1, with D tentatively TRBD1 (5 bases). This CDR3 spans 13 amino acids. Germline CDR1 and CDR2: SGHTA and FQGNSA. V lost 5 bases, J lost 4 bases, and 11 bases lay in between. Written as DNA, the CDR3 is TGTGCCAGCAGCCTCAGGGAGATCACTGAAGCTTTCTTT. Translating it yields CASSLREITEAFF.

The rearrangement links TRBV19 to TRBJ1-2; TRBD1 matches 7 bases. Germline CDR1 and CDR2: LNHDA and SQIVND (reference sequence). Trimming removed 7 bases from V and 5 bases from J; junction bases left unmatched: 10. The CDR3 spans 14 residues. In DNA, the CDR3 is TGTGCCAGTATGGGTCGAGCAGGGGGGTATGGCTACACCTTC. Amino acid sequence: CASMGRAGGYGYTF.

V usage is TRBV6-6 and J usage is TRBJ1-1, with D possibly TRBD1 on 6 matching bases. The CDR3 runs 14 residues. Trimming took off 2 bases at V and 1 base at J, with 8 bases between the two ends. Germline V lookup: CDR1 MNHNY, CDR2 SVGAGI (reference sequence). The CDR3 nucleotides are TGTGCCAGCAGTTACGGGGGCGCGAACACTGAAGCTTTCTTT. It encodes CASSYGGANTEAFF.

This chain uses TRBV7-3 with TRBJ1-2; weak D call: TRBD1 (6 bases). The V gene's germline CDR1 is SGHTA and CDR2 FQGTGA. This CDR3 has 15 amino acids. V was cut by 3 bases and J by 8 bases, with 19 bases left in between. The CDR3 is CASSFTHGTRKGYTF. DNA for the CDR3: TGTGCCAGCAGCTTTACCCACGGGACAAGGAAGGGCTACACCTTC.

The rearrangement links TRBV27 to TRBJ2-1, with D uncertain. This CDR3 is built from 13 residues. Germline V gene data show CDR1 as MNHEY and CDR2 as SMNVEV (reference sequence). V lost 2 bases to trimming and J lost 7 bases, with 9 bases between them. CDR3: CASSLGFWNEQFF. Here the CDR3 DNA reads TGTGCCAGCAGTTTAGGGTTTTGGAATGAGCAGTTCTTC.

The rearrangement links TRBV28 to TRBJ1-2, with D tentatively TRBD1 (6 bases). Germline CDR1 MDHEN, CDR2 SYDVKM. Trimming left V 6 bases short and J 1 base short, with 18 bases between. The CDR3 sequence is 16 residues long. In DNA form, the CDR3 reads TGTGCCAGCAGCGACGCCGGGACACCAGTTAACTATGGCTACACCTTC. Translation: CASSDAGTPVNYGYTF.

CDR3 nucleotide sequence: TGTGCCAGCAGCGCCGGACAGGGAGAGACCCAGTACTTC. Protein product: CASSAGQGETQYF. This chain links TRBV9 with TRBJ2-5; 8 bases agree with TRBD1. Trimming took 3 bases from V and 4 from J; bases not matched to a gene: 2. In germline, CDR1 is SGDLS, CDR2 YYNGEE. The length of the CDR3 is 13 residues.

This clone showed up just a few times. The rearrangement joins TRBV5-5 to TRBJ2-7, with a weak D call TRBD1 (5 bases). Germline assignment: CDR1 SGHKS and CDR2 YYEKEE (reference sequence). The CDR3 spans 14 residues. The V gene lost 2 bases and the J gene lost 2 bases, with 11 bases spanning the gap. The chain's CDR3 is CASSFVRQTYEQYF. The CDR3 bases are TGTGCCAGCAGCTTTGTAAGACAGACCTACGAGCAGTACTTC. Variable domain in full (rest from reference TRBV5-5 and TRBJ2-7): DAGVTQSPTHLIKTRGQQVTLRCSPISGHKSVSWYQQVLGQGPQFIFQYYEKEERGRGNFPDRFSARQFPNYSSELNVNALLLGDSALYLCASSFVRQTYEQYFGPGTRLTVT.

On this clone itself: Other DNA sequences of this sample code for an identical CDR3. This rearrangement joins TRBV7-9 to TRBJ2-1; no reliable D call. CDR1 SEHNR and CDR2 FQNEAQ come from the germline V gene (reference sequence). Trimming removed 0 bases from V and 10 bases from J, with 7 bases in between. This CDR3 comprises 12 residues. CDR3 sequence reads: CASSLAAREQFF. CDR3 nucleotide sequence: TGTGCCAGCAGCTTAGCGGCAAGGGAGCAGTTCTTC.

J is TRBJ2-7 and V is TRBV14, with a possible D match to TRBD1 (7 bases). V lost 4 bases to trimming and J lost 3 bases, with 13 bases between them. There are 14 residues in the CDR3. Germline V gene lookup returns CDR1 SGHDN and CDR2 FVKESK. CDR3: CASSLTGRRYEQYF. Here the CDR3 DNA reads TGTGCCAGCAGCCTGACAGGGAGGCGCTACGAGCAGTACTTC.

The chain couples TRBV5-6 to TRBJ2-3, with 11 bases aligning to TRBD1. The CDR3 totals 17 residues. V gave up 0 bases and J gave up 5 bases; unmatched junction bases: 8. The germline CDR1 and CDR2 sequences are SGHDT and YYEEEE. This chain's CDR3 is CASSLVTGQGAVDTQYF. As DNA, the CDR3 is TGTGCCAGCAGCTTGGTAACAGGACAGGGGGCAGTAGATACGCAGTATTTT.

This clone has only a few counts. CDR3 DNA sequence: TGTGCCAGCAGCTTAATTACTAGCGGGAGGGGGGAGGCCCAGTACTTC. Protein product: CASSLITSGRGEAQYF. The chain combines TRBV7-2 with TRBJ2-5, with TRBD2 matching 13 bases. This CDR3 has 16 residues. With V trimmed by 2 bases and J by 9 bases, 9 bases remained unmatched. Germline-derived CDR1 and CDR2 are SGHTA and FQGNSA.

The rearrangement uses TRBV19 and TRBJ2-7; TRBD1 matches at 12 bases. This CDR3 has 15 residues. Germline V gene sequence: CDR1 LNHDA, CDR2 SQIVND (reference sequence). The junction had 6 bases not matched to a gene; V was cut back by 3 bases and J by 6 bases. Here the CDR3 reads CASSILGQGASEQYF. CDR3 DNA: TGTGCCAGTAGTATTTTGGGACAGGGGGCGAGCGAGCAGTACTTC.

The J gene is TRBJ2-7, the V gene TRBV6-5, with D maybe TRBD1 (5 bases). The germline V gene encodes CDR1 MNHEY and CDR2 SVGAGI. The V end was cut by 6 bases, the J end by 2 bases, with 14 bases between. The CDR3 is 14 residues long. The chain's CDR3 is CASRRTKIPYEQYF. The CDR3 DNA reads TGTGCCAGCAGGCGGACAAAAATTCCCTACGAGCAGTACTTC.

This clone was detected only a few times. The rearrangement links TRBV12-5 to TRBJ1-2; D is undetermined. V was shortened by 3 bases and J by 5 bases, with 10 bases between the two germline ends. Germline assignment: CDR1 LGHNT and CDR2 FRNRAP. This CDR3 is 13 amino acids long. This CDR3 is CASGFDGRYGYTF. In DNA form, the CDR3 reads TGTGCTAGTGGTTTCGACGGAAGATATGGCTACACCTTC.

This chain joins TRBV18 and TRBJ1-1, with D tentatively TRBD1 (5 bases). Trimming pared 3 bases from V and 1 base from J, leaving 9 bases between. Germline CDR1 KGHSH, CDR2 LQKENI. CDR3 length: 14 residues. The CDR3 DNA follows: TGTGCCAGCTCACCCCCAGGGCGGAACACTGAAGCTTTCTTT. It is translated as CASSPPGRNTEAFF.

For the CDR3, the DNA is TGTGCCAGCAGAACAAACAGCGATCAGCCCCAGCATTTT. It encodes CASRTNSDQPQHF. The chain couples TRBV6-1 to TRBJ1-5, with no clear D. Germline assignment: CDR1 MNHNS and CDR2 SASEGT. V was pared by 6 bases and J by 5 bases, with 11 bases between. The CDR3 runs to 13 residues.